This entry lists 3 T cell receptor beta chains sequenced from one sample in a study of CD8+ T cells in alopecia areata. Noted treatment: oral pan-JAK inhibitor, 5-10 mg twice daily. cDNA serving as the sequencing template came from extracted, reverse transcribed RNA. Generated by immunoSEQ multiplex PCR, the TCRdb table keeps only in-frame clones and is missing some. The repertoire holds around 140,000 clones, with around 50% as singletons. The specimen comprised CD8+ T cells sorted from blood, sampled at week 4, from a patient treated with tofacitinib. The source of these receptors is a human donor with alopecia areata.

Worth noting for this clone: Other DNA sequences in this specimen translate into the identical CDR3. This chain connects TRBV27 to TRBJ1-1; perhaps TRBD1 as D (5 bases). Germline values: CDR1 MNHEY, CDR2 SMNVEV (reference sequence). Between the trimmed V and J ends, which lost 8 bases and 1 base, there was a span of 11 bases. This CDR3 contains 13 residues. CDR3 in amino acids: CASRPGGNTEAFF. In nucleotides, the CDR3 is TGTGCCAGCCGGCCCGGGGGGAACACTGAAGCTTTCTTT.

This clone occurred a few times. The chain combines TRBV2 with TRBJ2-6; weak D call: TRBD1 (5 bases). CDR3 length: 14 residues. Germline V gene data show CDR1 as SNHLY and CDR2 as FYNNEI. V lost 3 bases, J lost 2 bases, and 5 bases lay in between. CDR3 sequence reads: CASSDRAGANVLTF. The DNA of the CDR3 is TGTGCCAGCAGTGACAGGGCTGGGGCCAACGTCCTGACTTTC.

The count of this clone is one. J is TRBJ2-1 and V is TRBV6-6, with TRBD2 as a possible D gene (6 bases). This CDR3 comprises 14 residues. V shed 11 bases and J shed 1 base, with 15 bases lying between them. Germline CDR1 is MNHNY and CDR2 is SVGAGI (reference sequence). CDR3 nucleotide sequence: TGTGCCGGAGGGTGGGGGTTATCCTACAATGAGCAGTTCTTC. Translation gives CAGGWGLSYNEQFF.